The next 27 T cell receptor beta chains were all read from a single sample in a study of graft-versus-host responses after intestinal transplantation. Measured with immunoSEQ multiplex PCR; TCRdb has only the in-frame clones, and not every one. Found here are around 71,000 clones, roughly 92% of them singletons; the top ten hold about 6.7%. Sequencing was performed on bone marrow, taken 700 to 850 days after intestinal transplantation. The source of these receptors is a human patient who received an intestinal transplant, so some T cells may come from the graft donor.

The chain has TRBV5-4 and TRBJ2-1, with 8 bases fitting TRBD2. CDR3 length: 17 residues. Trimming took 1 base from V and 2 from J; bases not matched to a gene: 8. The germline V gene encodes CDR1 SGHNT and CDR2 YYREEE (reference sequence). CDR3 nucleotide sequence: TGTGCCAGCAGCTTGAACGGGGGGGCCGTCGCCTACAATGAGCAGTTCTTC. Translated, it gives CASSLNGGAVAYNEQFF.

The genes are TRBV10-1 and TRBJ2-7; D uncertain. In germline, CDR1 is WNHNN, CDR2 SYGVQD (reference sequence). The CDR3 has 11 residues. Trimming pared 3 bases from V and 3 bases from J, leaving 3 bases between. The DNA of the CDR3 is TGCGCCAGCAGTGACGGCTACGAGCAGTACTTC. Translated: CASSDGYEQYF.

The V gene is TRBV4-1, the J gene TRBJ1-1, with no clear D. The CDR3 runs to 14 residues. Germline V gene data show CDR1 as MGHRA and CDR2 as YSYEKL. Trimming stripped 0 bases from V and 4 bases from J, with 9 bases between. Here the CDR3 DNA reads TGCGCCAGCAGCCAAGATATAGGTTTCACTGAAGCTTTCTTT. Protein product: CASSQDIGFTEAFF.

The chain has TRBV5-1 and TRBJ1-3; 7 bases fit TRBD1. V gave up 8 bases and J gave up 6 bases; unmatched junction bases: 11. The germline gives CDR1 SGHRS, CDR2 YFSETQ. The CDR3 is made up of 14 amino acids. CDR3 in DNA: TGCGCCAGTCGGGAGTCAGGGACAGAAAACACCATATATTTT. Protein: CASRESGTENTIYF.

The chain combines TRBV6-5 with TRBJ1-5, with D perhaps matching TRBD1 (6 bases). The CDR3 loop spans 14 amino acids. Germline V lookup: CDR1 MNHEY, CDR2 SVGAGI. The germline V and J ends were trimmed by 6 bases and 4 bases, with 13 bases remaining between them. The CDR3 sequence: CASSPGHRNQPQHF. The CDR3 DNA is TGTGCCAGCAGCCCGGGACACAGGAATCAGCCCCAGCATTTT.

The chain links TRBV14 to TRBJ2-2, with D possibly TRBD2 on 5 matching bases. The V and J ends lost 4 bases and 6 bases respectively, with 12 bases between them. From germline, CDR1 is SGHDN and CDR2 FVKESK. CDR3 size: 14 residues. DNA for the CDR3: TGTGCCAGCAGCCCCTCGGACTGGGCCGGGGAGCTGTTTTTT. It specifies CASSPSDWAGELFF. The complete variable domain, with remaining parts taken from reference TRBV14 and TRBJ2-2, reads EAGVTQFPSHSVIEKGQTVTLRCDPISGHDNLYWYRRVMGKEIKFLLHFVKESKQDESGMPNNRFLAERTGGTYSTLKVQPAELEDSGVYFCASSPSDWAGELFFGEGSRLTVL.

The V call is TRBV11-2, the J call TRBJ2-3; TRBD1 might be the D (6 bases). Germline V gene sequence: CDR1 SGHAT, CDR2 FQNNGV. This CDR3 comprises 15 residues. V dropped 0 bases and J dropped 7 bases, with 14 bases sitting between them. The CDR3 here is CASSLDRGSRNTQYF. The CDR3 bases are TGTGCCAGCAGCTTAGACAGGGGATCGAGGAATACGCAGTATTTT.

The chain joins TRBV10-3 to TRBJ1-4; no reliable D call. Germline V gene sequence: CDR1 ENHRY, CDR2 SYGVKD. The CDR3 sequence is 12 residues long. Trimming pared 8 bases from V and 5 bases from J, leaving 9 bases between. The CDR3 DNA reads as TGTGCCATCGGAGGGAGGAATGAAAAACTGTTTTTT. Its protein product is CAIGGRNEKLFF.

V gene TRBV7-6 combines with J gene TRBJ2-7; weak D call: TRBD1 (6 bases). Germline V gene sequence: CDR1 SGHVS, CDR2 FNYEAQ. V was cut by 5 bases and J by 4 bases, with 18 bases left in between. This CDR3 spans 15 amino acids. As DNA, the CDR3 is TGTGCCAGCAGCGTAGGGACACCCCCCGGGTACGAGCAGTACTTC. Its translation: CASSVGTPPGYEQYF.

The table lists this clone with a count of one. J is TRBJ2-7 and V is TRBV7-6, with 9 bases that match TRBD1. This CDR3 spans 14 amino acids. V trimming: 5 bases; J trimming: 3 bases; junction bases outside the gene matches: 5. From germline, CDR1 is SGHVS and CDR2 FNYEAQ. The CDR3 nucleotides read TGTGCCAGCAGCGAGGACAGGGGAAGCTACGAGCAGTACTTC. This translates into CASSEDRGSYEQYF.

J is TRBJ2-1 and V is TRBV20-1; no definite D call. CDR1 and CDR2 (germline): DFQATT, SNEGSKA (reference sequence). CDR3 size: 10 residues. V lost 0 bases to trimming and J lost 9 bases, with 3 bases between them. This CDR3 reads CSARDAEQFF. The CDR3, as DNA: TGCAGTGCTAGAGATGCTGAGCAGTTCTTC.

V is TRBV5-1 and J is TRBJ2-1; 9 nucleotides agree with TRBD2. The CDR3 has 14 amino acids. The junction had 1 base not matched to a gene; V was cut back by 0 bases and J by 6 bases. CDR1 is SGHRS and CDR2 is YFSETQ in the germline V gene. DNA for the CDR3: TGCGCCAGCAGCTTGGCAGCGGGGGGCAATGAGCAGTTCTTC. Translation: CASSLAAGGNEQFF.

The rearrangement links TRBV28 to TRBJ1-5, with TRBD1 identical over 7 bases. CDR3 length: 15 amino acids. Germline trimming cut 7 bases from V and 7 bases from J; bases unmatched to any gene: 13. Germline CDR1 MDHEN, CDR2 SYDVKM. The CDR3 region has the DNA TGTGCCAGCACCCTGGGAGGGGGCCATGACCAGCCCCAGCATTTT. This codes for CASTLGGGHDQPQHF. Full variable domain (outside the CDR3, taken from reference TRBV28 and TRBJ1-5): DVKVTQSSRYLVKRTGEKVFLECVQDMDHENMFWYRQDPGLGLRLIYFSYDVKMKEKGDIPEGYSVSREKKERFSLILESASTNQTSMYLCASTLGGGHDQPQHFGDGTRLSIL.

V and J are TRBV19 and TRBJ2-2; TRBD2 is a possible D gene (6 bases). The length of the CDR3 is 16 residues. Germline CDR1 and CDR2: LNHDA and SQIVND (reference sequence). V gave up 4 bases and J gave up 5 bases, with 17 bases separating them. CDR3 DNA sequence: TGTGCCAGTAGTACCGGGACTGGAAGATGGACCGGGGAGCTGTTTTTT. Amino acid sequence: CASSTGTGRWTGELFF. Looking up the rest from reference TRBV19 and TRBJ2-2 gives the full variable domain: DGGITQSPKYLFRKEGQNVTLSCEQNLNHDAMYWYRQDPGQGLRLIYYSQIVNDFQKGDIAEGYSVSREKKESFPLTVTSAQKNPTAFYLCASSTGTGRWTGELFFGEGSRLTVL.

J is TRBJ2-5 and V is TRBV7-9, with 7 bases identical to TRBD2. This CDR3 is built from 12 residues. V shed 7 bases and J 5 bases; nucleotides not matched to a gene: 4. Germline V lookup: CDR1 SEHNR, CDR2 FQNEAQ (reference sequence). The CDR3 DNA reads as TGTGCCAGCACCCTCGGGGGGGAGACCCAGTACTTC. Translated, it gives CASTLGGETQYF.

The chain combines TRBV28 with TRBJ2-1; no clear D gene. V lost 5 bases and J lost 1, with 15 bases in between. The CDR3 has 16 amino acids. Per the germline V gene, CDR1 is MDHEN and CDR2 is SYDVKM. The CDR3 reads CASSELPGGSYNEQFF. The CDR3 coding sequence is TGTGCCAGCAGTGAACTCCCAGGTGGGTCCTACAATGAGCAGTTCTTC.

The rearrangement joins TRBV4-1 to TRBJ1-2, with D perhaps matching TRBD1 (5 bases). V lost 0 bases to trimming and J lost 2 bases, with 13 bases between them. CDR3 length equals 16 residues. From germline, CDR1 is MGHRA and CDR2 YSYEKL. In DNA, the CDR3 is TGCGCCAGCAGCCAAGATCAGATAGACAGAAACTATGGCTACACCTTC. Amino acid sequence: CASSQDQIDRNYGYTF.

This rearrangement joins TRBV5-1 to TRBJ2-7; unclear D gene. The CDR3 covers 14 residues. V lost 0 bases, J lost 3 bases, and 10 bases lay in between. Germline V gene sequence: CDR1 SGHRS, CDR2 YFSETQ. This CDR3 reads CASSLDPGSYEQYF. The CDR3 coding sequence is TGCGCCAGCAGCTTGGATCCAGGAAGCTACGAGCAGTACTTC.

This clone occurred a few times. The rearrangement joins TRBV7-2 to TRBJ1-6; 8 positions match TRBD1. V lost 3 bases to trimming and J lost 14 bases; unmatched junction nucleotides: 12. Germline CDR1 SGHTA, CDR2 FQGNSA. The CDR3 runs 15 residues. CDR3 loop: CASSLGQVPGGSLHF. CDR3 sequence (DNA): TGTGCCAGCAGCTTGGGACAGGTCCCTGGGGGATCCCTCCACTTT.

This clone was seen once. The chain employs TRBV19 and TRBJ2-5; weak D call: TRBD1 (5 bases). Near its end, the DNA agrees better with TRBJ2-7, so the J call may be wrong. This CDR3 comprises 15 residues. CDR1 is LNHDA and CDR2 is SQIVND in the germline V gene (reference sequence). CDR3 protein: CASSIEPRAPYEQYF. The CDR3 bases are TGTGCCAGTAGTATAGAACCCAGGGCGCCCTACGAGCAGTACTTC.

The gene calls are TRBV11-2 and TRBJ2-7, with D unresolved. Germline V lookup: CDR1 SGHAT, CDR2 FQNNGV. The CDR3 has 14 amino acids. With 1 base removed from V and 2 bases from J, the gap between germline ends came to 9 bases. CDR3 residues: CASSLALLTYEQYF. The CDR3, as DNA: TGTGCCAGCAGCTTAGCACTCCTTACCTACGAGCAGTACTTC.

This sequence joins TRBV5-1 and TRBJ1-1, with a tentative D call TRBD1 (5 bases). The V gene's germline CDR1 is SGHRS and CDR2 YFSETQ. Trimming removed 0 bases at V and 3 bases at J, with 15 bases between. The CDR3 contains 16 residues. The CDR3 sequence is CASSLDSGTGDTEAFF. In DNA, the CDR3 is TGCGCCAGCAGCTTGGACTCTGGGACGGGGGACACTGAAGCTTTCTTT.

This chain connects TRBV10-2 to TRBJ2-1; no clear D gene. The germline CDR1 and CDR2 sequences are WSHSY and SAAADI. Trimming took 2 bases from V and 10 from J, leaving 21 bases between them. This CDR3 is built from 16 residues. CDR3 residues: CASSEDISGPLWEQFF. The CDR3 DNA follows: TGCGCCAGCAGTGAGGATATATCGGGCCCCTTATGGGAGCAGTTCTTC.

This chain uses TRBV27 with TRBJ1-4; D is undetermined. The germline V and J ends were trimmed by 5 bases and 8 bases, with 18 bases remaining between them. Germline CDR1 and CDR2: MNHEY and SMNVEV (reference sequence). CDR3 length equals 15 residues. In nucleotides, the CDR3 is TGTGCCAGCAGTCAAATGGGAGGGCTCAGAGAAAAACTGTTTTTT. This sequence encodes CASSQMGGLREKLFF.

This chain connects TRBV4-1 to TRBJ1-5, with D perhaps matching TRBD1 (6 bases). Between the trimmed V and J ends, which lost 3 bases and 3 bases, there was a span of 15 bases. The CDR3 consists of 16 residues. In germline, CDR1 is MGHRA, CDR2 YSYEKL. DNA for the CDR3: TGCGCCAGCAGCCATTCCACAGGGTACATCAATCAGCCCCAGCATTTT. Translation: CASSHSTGYINQPQHF.

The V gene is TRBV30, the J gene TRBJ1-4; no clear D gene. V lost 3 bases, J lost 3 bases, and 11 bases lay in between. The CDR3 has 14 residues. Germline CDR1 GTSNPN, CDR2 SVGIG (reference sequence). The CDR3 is CAWRDREPNEKLFF. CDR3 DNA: TGTGCCTGGAGGGACCGGGAGCCTAATGAAAAACTGTTTTTT. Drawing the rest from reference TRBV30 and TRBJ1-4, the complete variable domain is SQTIHQWPATLVQPVGSPLSLECTVEGTSNPNLYWYRQAAGRGLQLLFYSVGIGQISSEVPQNLSASRPQDRQFILSSKKLLLSDSGFYLCAWRDREPNEKLFFGSGTQLSVL.

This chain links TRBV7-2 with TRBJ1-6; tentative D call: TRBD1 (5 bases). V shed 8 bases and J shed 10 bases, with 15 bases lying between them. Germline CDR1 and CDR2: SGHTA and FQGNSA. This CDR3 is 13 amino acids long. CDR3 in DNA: TGTGCCAGCTCCGGGGCAGCTGGATCACCCCTCCACTTT. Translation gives CASSGAAGSPLHF.